These 11 T cell receptor beta chains share one sample of origin, sequenced in a study of shared clonotypes between healthy human individuals. Clones were sequenced by immunoSEQ multiplex PCR, and TCRdb holds only the in-frame ones, with some missing. The data contain under 2.5 million clones, around 90% of them singletons. Material for sequencing was naive CD4+ T cells from PBMCs. The subset here: CD45RA+ positively selected. All receptors derive from a man aged 18 to 35 in good health. Some clones in this sample may be carry-over from other donors' samples.

The chain is built from TRBV29-1 and TRBJ2-3, with no clear D. CDR1 is SQVTM and CDR2 is ANQGSEA in the germline V gene. Trimming removed 4 bases at V and 4 bases at J, with 9 bases between. CDR3 length: 12 residues. This chain's CDR3 is CSVADRADTQYF. The CDR3 bases are TGCAGCGTTGCGGATCGCGCAGATACGCAGTATTTT.

The rearrangement uses TRBV9 and TRBJ1-1, with D possibly TRBD1 on 6 matching bases. V was clipped by 1 base and J by 10 bases, with 14 bases between them. There are 13 residues in the CDR3. Germline loops: CDR1 SGDLS, CDR2 YYNGEE. DNA of the CDR3: TGTGCCAGCAGCGTAAGGGGGGACTCCCCAGCTTTCTTT. As protein: CASSVRGDSPAFF.

The rearrangement links TRBV18 to TRBJ2-5; D is possibly TRBD2 (5 bases). The CDR3 is 15 residues long. V was trimmed by 2 bases and J by 9 bases, leaving 19 bases between them. Germline CDR1 reads KGHSH; CDR2 reads LQKENI. CDR3 nucleotides: TGTGCCAGCTCACCAGGAATGGGCCCCCCGGAGGCCCAGTACTTC. Translating gives CASSPGMGPPEAQYF.

This clone was observed once. The V call is TRBV28, the J call TRBJ2-1; 7 bases map to TRBD1. Losses at the gene ends were 6 bases for V and 7 bases for J; bases not matched to a gene: 9. The CDR3 consists of 14 residues. Germline CDR1 reads MDHEN; CDR2 reads SYDVKM. The CDR3 is CASRIGTDRNEQFF. The CDR3 region has the DNA TGTGCCAGCAGAATCGGGACAGATAGGAATGAGCAGTTCTTC.

The J gene is TRBJ2-5, the V gene TRBV7-8, with D possibly TRBD1 on 5 matching bases. CDR3 length equals 14 residues. CDR1 is SGHVS and CDR2 is FQNEAQ in the germline V gene. V was pared by 5 bases and J by 4 bases, with 14 bases between. The CDR3 coding sequence is TGTGCCAGCAGCAAGGACACCCAAGGAGAGACCCAGTACTTC. Encoded protein: CASSKDTQGETQYF.

This chain links TRBV7-3 with TRBJ2-1; D gene unclear. The CDR3 has 16 residues. The germline V gene has CDR1 SGHTA and CDR2 FQGTGA. V lost 5 bases and J lost 6, with 20 bases in between. DNA of the CDR3: TGTGCCAGCAGCCTAGGGCTCCCGGTCCCTAGCAATGAGCAGTTCTTC. This sequence encodes CASSLGLPVPSNEQFF.

The V gene is TRBV4-1, the J gene TRBJ2-2, with D hard to call. Trimming left V 3 bases short and J 6 bases short, with 11 bases between. The CDR3 spans 14 residues. The germline CDR1 and CDR2 sequences are MGHRA and YSYEKL. DNA of the CDR3: TGCGCCAGCAGCCACTCCCAGTATGCCGGGGAGCTGTTTTTT. Encoded protein: CASSHSQYAGELFF.

This chain uses TRBV5-1 with TRBJ2-5; TRBD2 aligns across 12 bases. The CDR3 is 16 residues long. The V gene end was trimmed by 3 bases and the J gene end by 0 bases; junction bases not matched to a gene: 3. Per the germline V gene, CDR1 is SGHRS and CDR2 is YFSETQ. CDR3: CASSWTSGTYQETQYF. As DNA, the CDR3 is TGCGCCAGCAGCTGGACTAGCGGGACGTACCAAGAGACCCAGTACTTC. Full variable domain (outside the CDR3, taken from reference TRBV5-1 and TRBJ2-5): KAGVTQTPRYLIKTRGQQVTLSCSPISGHRSVSWYQQTPGQGLQFLFEYFSETQRNKGNFPGRFSGRQFSNSRSEMNVSTLELGDSALYLCASSWTSGTYQETQYFGPGTRLLVL.

This chain links TRBV28 with TRBJ1-2; D possibly corresponds to TRBD1 (5 bases). The CDR3 has 12 residues. Germline CDR1 is MDHEN and CDR2 is SYDVKM. Trimming cost V 7 bases and J 6 bases, with 12 bases left between them. The CDR3 is CASNRGGNGYTF. For the CDR3, the DNA is TGTGCCAGCAATCGCGGGGGAAATGGCTACACCTTC.

With respect to this clone: The same CDR3 arises from other DNA sequences in this sample as well. The V call is TRBV2, the J call TRBJ1-3; 8 bases match TRBD1. The V gene's germline CDR1 is SNHLY and CDR2 FYNNEI. This CDR3 is 14 amino acids long. J gave up 4 bases and V 4 bases, and 3 bases lay outside the gene matches. CDR3 in DNA: TGTGCCAGCAGTGCGGACAGGGTGGGAAACACCATATATTTT. Amino acids: CASSADRVGNTIYF.

V usage is TRBV2 and J usage is TRBJ1-5; 7 bases match TRBD1. This CDR3 comprises 15 residues. Trimming at V came to 6 bases and at J to 4 bases, leaving 9 bases not matched to a gene. Germline lookup yields CDR1 SNHLY and CDR2 FYNNEI. CDR3 nucleotides: TGTGCCAGCAGCCCCGGGACAGTCGGTAATCAGCCCCAGCATTTT. Translated, it gives CASSPGTVGNQPQHF. The complete variable domain, with remaining parts taken from reference TRBV2 and TRBJ1-5, reads EPEVTQTPSHQVTQMGQEVILRCVPISNHLYFYWYRQILGQKVEFLVSFYNNEISEKSEIFDDQFSVERPDGSNFTLKIRSTKLEDSAMYFCASSPGTVGNQPQHFGDGTRLSIL.